This is a list of T cell receptor beta chains from one sample in a study of cytomegalovirus exposure and HLA in healthy donors. TCRdb's copy holds only in-frame clones and misses some; the assay was immunoSEQ multiplex PCR. The repertoire consists of some 65,000 clones, with less than 70% occurring once and the leading ten covering about 3%. Sequenced input: PBMCs. These receptors were collected from a man aged 30 to 45 in good health and CMV-seronegative. CDR3s include the opening cysteine and the closing phenylalanine or tryptophan. The D gene is left open where the match is weak. A clone size is listed for some rows: how often the clone was seen (once, few, many), or a class if it is expanded.

J gene: TRBJ2-7
clone size: NA
V gene: TRBV6-5
D gene: TRBD1
CDR3 DNA: TGTGCCAGCAGTTACGCCCGGACAGGGTCCGAGCAGTACTTC
CDR3 protein: CASSYARTGSEQYF

J gene: TRBJ1-4
clone size: NA
V gene: TRBV18
D gene: NA
CDR3 DNA: TGTGCCAGCTCACCAATGACAGGCACTAATGAAAAACTGTTTTTT
CDR3 protein: CASSPMTGTNEKLFF

J gene: TRBJ1-6
clone size: NA
V gene: TRBV6-4
D gene: NA
CDR3 DNA: TGTGCCAGCAGTATGGGCAGTAATTCACCCCTCCACTTT
CDR3 protein: CASSMGSNSPLHF

J gene: TRBJ2-5
clone size: NA
V gene: TRBV2
D gene: TRBD1
CDR3 DNA: TGTGCCAGAGGGACAGGGGTTCGGGGGACCCAGTACTTC
CDR3 protein: CARGTGVRGTQYF

J gene: TRBJ2-3
clone size: NA
V gene: TRBV29-1
D gene: NA
CDR3 DNA: TGCAGCGTTGAAGATAGGGGGACAGATACGCAGTATTTT
CDR3 protein: CSVEDRGTDTQYF

J gene: TRBJ2-7
clone size: NA
V gene: TRBV6-6
D gene: TRBD1
CDR3 DNA: TGTGCCAGCAGTGGCTCCGGGACAGCCTACGAGCAGTACTTC
CDR3 protein: CASSGSGTAYEQYF

J gene: TRBJ2-5
clone size: NA
V gene: TRBV6-1
D gene: TRBD2
CDR3 DNA: TGTGCCAGCAGTGAATTCGGGGGGGTAGAGACCCAGTACTTC
CDR3 protein: CASSEFGGVETQYF

J gene: TRBJ2-7
clone size: NA
V gene: TRBV5-6
D gene: NA
CDR3 DNA: TGTGCCAGCAGCTCCGGGACTGCAATCTACGAGCAGTACTTC
CDR3 protein: CASSSGTAIYEQYF

J gene: TRBJ1-1
clone size: NA
V gene: TRBV7-9
D gene: TRBD1
CDR3 DNA: TGTGCCAGCAGCCCTGGGACAGGGTATAACACTGAAGCTTTCTTT
CDR3 protein: CASSPGTGYNTEAFF

J gene: TRBJ1-1
clone size: NA
V gene: TRBV5-1
D gene: NA
CDR3 DNA: TGCGCCAGCAGCGGGGGGGGCACTGAAGCTTTCTTT
CDR3 protein: CASSGGGTEAFF

J gene: TRBJ1-3
clone size: NA
V gene: TRBV4-1
D gene: TRBD1
CDR3 DNA: TGCGCCAGCAGCCGTCCACAGGGGGCTGGAAACACCATATATTTT
CDR3 protein: CASSRPQGAGNTIYF

J gene: TRBJ2-2
clone size: NA
V gene: TRBV7-2
D gene: TRBD2
CDR3 DNA: TGTGCCAGCAGCCGAGCGAGGGAGGGCCCTAACACCGGGGAGCTGTTTTTT
CDR3 protein: CASSRAREGPNTGELFF

J gene: TRBJ1-2
clone size: NA
V gene: TRBV2
D gene: NA
CDR3 DNA: TGTGCCAGCAACGAACAGGCCCTCTCTAACTATGGCTACACCTTC
CDR3 protein: CASNEQALSNYGYTF

J gene: TRBJ2-2
clone size: NA
V gene: TRBV5-6
D gene: NA
CDR3 DNA: TGTGCCAGCAGCTTGGCCATCCTCAGTCTGGGGGGAACCGGGGAGCTGTTTTTT
CDR3 protein: CASSLAILSLGGTGELFF

J gene: TRBJ1-2
clone size: NA
V gene: TRBV6-6
D gene: TRBD1
CDR3 DNA: TGTGCCAGCAGTTCTACCGGGACAGGGGGCTATGGCTACACCTTC
CDR3 protein: CASSSTGTGGYGYTF

J gene: TRBJ2-5
clone size: NA
V gene: TRBV7-2
D gene: TRBD2
CDR3 DNA: TGTGCCAGCAGCTTACAGGTGGAAGCGGGGGGGAGAGAGACCCAGTACTTC
CDR3 protein: CASSLQVEAGGRETQYF

J gene: TRBJ2-7
clone size: NA
V gene: TRBV28
D gene: NA
CDR3 DNA: TGTGCCAGCACGACGGGGGTTTACGAGCAGTACTTC
CDR3 protein: CASTTGVYEQYF

J gene: TRBJ1-2
clone size: NA
V gene: TRBV6-1
D gene: NA
CDR3 DNA: TGTGCCAGCAGTGGTGACAGGCTCTTTGGCTACACCTTC
CDR3 protein: CASSGDRLFGYTF

J gene: TRBJ1-6
clone size: NA
V gene: TRBV6-5
D gene: TRBD1
CDR3 DNA: TGTGCCAGCAGTCAACAGGGGATTAATTCACCCCTCCACTTT
CDR3 protein: CASSQQGINSPLHF

J gene: TRBJ1-2
clone size: few
V gene: TRBV29-1
D gene: TRBD1
CDR3 DNA: TGCAGCGTCGCCCGTACAGGGGGCGGTAACTATGGCTACACCTTC
CDR3 protein: CSVARTGGGNYGYTF

J gene: TRBJ2-2
clone size: few
V gene: TRBV19
D gene: NA
CDR3 DNA: TGTGCCAGTAGTATAGATGGGCAGCCTGTACCCTCACGGGGGGAGCTGTTTTTT
CDR3 protein: CASSIDGQPVPSRGELFF

J gene: TRBJ2-7
clone size: NA
V gene: TRBV7-2
D gene: NA
CDR3 DNA: TGTGCCAGCAGCTCTACGACCTACGAGCAGTACTTC
CDR3 protein: CASSSTTYEQYF

J gene: TRBJ1-5
clone size: NA
V gene: TRBV30
D gene: TRBD1
CDR3 DNA: TGTGCCTGGGGCCAGGGGGCGGATCAGCCCCAGCATTTT
CDR3 protein: CAWGQGADQPQHF

J gene: TRBJ2-5
clone size: NA
V gene: TRBV30
D gene: NA
CDR3 DNA: TGTGCCTGGAGGCTTCTAGACTCGGAGACCCAGTACTTC
CDR3 protein: CAWRLLDSETQYF

J gene: TRBJ1-5
clone size: NA
V gene: TRBV4-1
D gene: TRBD1
CDR3 DNA: TGCGCCAGCAGCGATGTTACCGGGACAGGAAATCAGCCCCAGCATTTT
CDR3 protein: CASSDVTGTGNQPQHF

J gene: TRBJ2-7
clone size: few
V gene: TRBV13
D gene: TRBD1
CDR3 DNA: TGTGCCAGCAGCTTTTTTTCCTACGTCCTGACAGGGGGGCAAAACGAGCAGTACTTC
CDR3 protein: CASSFFSYVLTGGQNEQYF

J gene: TRBJ1-2
clone size: few
V gene: TRBV7-2
D gene: NA
CDR3 DNA: TGTGCCAGCAGCTTCCATACCGTACTTTCGTCCTATGGCTACACCTTC
CDR3 protein: CASSFHTVLSSYGYTF

J gene: TRBJ1-6
clone size: NA
V gene: TRBV5-4
D gene: NA
CDR3 DNA: TGTGCCAGCACCTCTGGGGGCGCGCGGTCACCCCTCCACTTT
CDR3 protein: CASTSGGARSPLHF

J gene: TRBJ2-6
clone size: NA
V gene: TRBV6-1
D gene: TRBD1
CDR3 DNA: TGTGCCAGCAGTGACAGGGGGCGGTCGTCGTGGGCCAACGTCCTGACTTTC
CDR3 protein: CASSDRGRSSWANVLTF

J gene: TRBJ1-2
clone size: NA
V gene: TRBV2
D gene: NA
CDR3 DNA: TGTGCCAGCAGTGAAGACAGGAACTATGGCTACACCTTC
CDR3 protein: CASSEDRNYGYTF

J gene: TRBJ2-7
clone size: once
V gene: TRBV19
D gene: TRBD1
CDR3 DNA: TGTGCCAGTAGCCTTGGACAGGGAAGAGACGAGCAGTACTTC
CDR3 protein: CASSLGQGRDEQYF

J gene: TRBJ1-4
clone size: once
V gene: TRBV9
D gene: NA
CDR3 DNA: TGTGCCAGCAGCGTGGGGGCAGGGGCCACTGAAAAACTGTTTTTT
CDR3 protein: CASSVGAGATEKLFF

J gene: TRBJ2-1
clone size: NA
V gene: TRBV13
D gene: NA
CDR3 DNA: TGTGCCAGCAGCCTGCAGGGGTTACGATCCTACAATGAGCAGTTCTTC
CDR3 protein: CASSLQGLRSYNEQFF

J gene: TRBJ1-4
clone size: NA
V gene: TRBV30
D gene: NA
CDR3 DNA: TGTGCCTGGAGTCTGACAACAACTAATGAAAAACTGTTTTTT
CDR3 protein: CAWSLTTTNEKLFF

J gene: TRBJ1-4
clone size: NA
V gene: TRBV9
D gene: NA
CDR3 DNA: TGTGCCAGCAGTGTGGGCCTCATAGGTAATGAAAAACTGTTTTTT
CDR3 protein: CASSVGLIGNEKLFF

J gene: TRBJ2-6
clone size: NA
V gene: TRBV5-8
D gene: NA
CDR3 DNA: TGTGCCAGCAGCGTCGGGGGAAAGGTCTCTGGGGCCAACGTCCTGACTTTC
CDR3 protein: CASSVGGKVSGANVLTF

J gene: TRBJ2-3
clone size: NA
V gene: TRBV11-2
D gene: NA
CDR3 DNA: TGTGCCAGCAGCTTGGCGGGGGATACGCAGTATTTT
CDR3 protein: CASSLAGDTQYF

J gene: TRBJ1-4
clone size: NA
V gene: TRBV6-6
D gene: NA
CDR3 DNA: TGTGCCAGCAGTTACCTACAGGACTATAATGAAAAACTGTTTTTT
CDR3 protein: CASSYLQDYNEKLFF

J gene: TRBJ2-1
clone size: few
V gene: TRBV7-9
D gene: TRBD2
CDR3 DNA: TGTGCCAGCAGATCGTTAGCGGGGGAGATAAATGAGCAGTTCTTC
CDR3 protein: CASRSLAGEINEQFF

J gene: TRBJ1-1
clone size: NA
V gene: TRBV6-5
D gene: NA
CDR3 DNA: TGTGCCAGCAGGGAACAGGGTGGTGTGGCTGAAGCTTTCTTT
CDR3 protein: CASREQGGVAEAFF

J gene: TRBJ1-6
clone size: NA
V gene: TRBV5-5
D gene: TRBD1
CDR3 DNA: TGTGCCAGCAGCTTTTTTTACGACAGGGGGCATTCACCCCTCCACTTT
CDR3 protein: CASSFFYDRGHSPLHF

J gene: TRBJ2-2
clone size: NA
V gene: TRBV4-1
D gene: NA
CDR3 DNA: TGCGCCAGCAGGCCAGAGGCAGCGAACACCGGGGAGCTGTTTTTT
CDR3 protein: CASRPEAANTGELFF

J gene: TRBJ1-6
clone size: NA
V gene: TRBV10-3
D gene: TRBD1
CDR3 DNA: TGTGCCATCAGCTGGGGACAGAGCTCCTATAATTCACCCCTCCACTTT
CDR3 protein: CAISWGQSSYNSPLHF

J gene: TRBJ2-3
clone size: NA
V gene: TRBV4-1
D gene: TRBD1
CDR3 DNA: TGCGCCAGCAGCCAAGTCGTATTCGGGACAGGGAGCACAGATACGCAGTATTTT
CDR3 protein: CASSQVVFGTGSTDTQYF

J gene: TRBJ2-7
clone size: NA
V gene: TRBV29-1
D gene: TRBD2
CDR3 DNA: TGCAGCGTTAATCGGGGGGGGACTAGCGAGCAGTACTTC
CDR3 protein: CSVNRGGTSEQYF

J gene: TRBJ2-5
clone size: NA
V gene: TRBV2
D gene: NA
CDR3 DNA: TGTGCCAGCAGTGAAGCCTTAACTAGTTACGAGACCCAGTACTTC
CDR3 protein: CASSEALTSYETQYF

J gene: TRBJ2-1
clone size: once
V gene: TRBV7-2
D gene: TRBD2
CDR3 DNA: TGTGCCAGCAGCTTTCGAGGCGGGGGGGCGAATGAGCAGTTCTTC
CDR3 protein: CASSFRGGGANEQFF

J gene: TRBJ2-3
clone size: NA
V gene: TRBV5-4
D gene: NA
CDR3 DNA: TGTGCCAGCAGAAAGGAGGTGGGCGCGACAGATACGCAGTATTTT
CDR3 protein: CASRKEVGATDTQYF

J gene: TRBJ1-1
clone size: NA
V gene: TRBV6-1
D gene: NA
CDR3 DNA: TGTGCCAGCAGCGTAATGAACACTGAAGCTTTCTTT
CDR3 protein: CASSVMNTEAFF

J gene: TRBJ1-2
clone size: once
V gene: TRBV5-6
D gene: NA
CDR3 DNA: TGTGCCAGCAGCTTGATCCCAGGGCAAGGCTACACCTTC
CDR3 protein: CASSLIPGQGYTF